This T cell receptor (beta chain) was captured in a study of identical twins. The V and J ends lost 6 bases and 6 bases respectively, with 6 bases between them. The CDR3 is made up of 11 amino acids. Germline values: CDR1 MNHEY, CDR2 SVGEGT. Each CDR3 protein gets one entry after TCRdb re-called the 5' RACE reads with MiXCR. The table includes 700,000 or so distinct CDR3 sequences, about 20% detected once. A word on this clonotype: Antigen unknown.

Broader study findings: Not following the same donors, the study drew its conclusions from cross-sectional statistical analysis. Among monozygotic twins, out-of-frame TCR alpha sharing exceeded what models predicted.

This sample also appeared in a second study, on T cells expressing NK-cell markers. That paper notes: Sequencing covered eight donors, seven HCMV-seropositive and one seronegative. Topping the CD3+CD56-NKG2C+ fraction as well were these clonotypes, in a few donors.

The TCR sequence derives from a woman under 30 in good health. This chain links TRBV6-2 or TRBV6-3 with TRBJ1-5, with a tentative D call TRBD1 (5 bases). The sample consisted of PBMCs. CDR3 DNA sequence: TGTGCCAGCAGCCAGGGTCAGCCCCAGCATTTT. This translates into CASSQGQPQHF.